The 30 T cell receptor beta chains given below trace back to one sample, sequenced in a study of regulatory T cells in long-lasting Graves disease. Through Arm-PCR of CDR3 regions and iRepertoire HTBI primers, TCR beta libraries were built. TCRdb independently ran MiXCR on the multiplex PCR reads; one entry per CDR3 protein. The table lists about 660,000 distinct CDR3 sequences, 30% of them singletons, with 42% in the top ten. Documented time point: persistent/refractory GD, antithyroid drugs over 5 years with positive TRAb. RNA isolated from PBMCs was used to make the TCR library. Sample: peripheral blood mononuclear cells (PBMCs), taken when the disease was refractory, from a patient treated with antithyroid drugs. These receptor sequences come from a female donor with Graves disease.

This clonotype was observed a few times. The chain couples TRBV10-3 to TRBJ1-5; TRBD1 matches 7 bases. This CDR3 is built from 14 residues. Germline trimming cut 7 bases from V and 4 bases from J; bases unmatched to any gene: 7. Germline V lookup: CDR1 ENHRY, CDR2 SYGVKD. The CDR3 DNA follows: TGTGCCATCAAGAGTGACAGGGCAAATCAGCCCCAGCATTTT. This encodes CAIKSDRANQPQHF.

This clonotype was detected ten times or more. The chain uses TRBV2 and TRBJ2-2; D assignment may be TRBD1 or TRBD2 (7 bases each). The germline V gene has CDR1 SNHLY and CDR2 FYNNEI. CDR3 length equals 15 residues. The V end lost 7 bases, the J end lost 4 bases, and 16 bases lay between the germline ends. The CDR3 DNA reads TGTGCCAGCACCTTCAGGGGGGGAACCACCGGGGAGCTGTTTTTT. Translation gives CASTFRGGTTGELFF.

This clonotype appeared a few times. CDR3 amino acids: CASSEALGEGRNEQYF. As DNA, the CDR3 is TGTGCCAGCAGTGAAGCGCTTGGGGAGGGGAGGAACGAGCAGTACTTC. The chain uses TRBV6-1 and TRBJ2-7, with 7 bases aligning to TRBD2. CDR1 and CDR2 from the germline V gene are MNHNS and SASEGT. J lost 5 bases, V lost 0 bases, and 10 bases had no gene match. This CDR3 is 16 amino acids long.

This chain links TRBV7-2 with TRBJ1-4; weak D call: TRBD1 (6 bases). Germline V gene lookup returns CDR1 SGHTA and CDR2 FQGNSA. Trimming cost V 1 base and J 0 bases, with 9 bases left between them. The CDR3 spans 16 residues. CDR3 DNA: TGTGCCAGCAGCTTAGTGGGGGCCCCAACTAATGAAAAACTGTTTTTT. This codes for CASSLVGAPTNEKLFF.

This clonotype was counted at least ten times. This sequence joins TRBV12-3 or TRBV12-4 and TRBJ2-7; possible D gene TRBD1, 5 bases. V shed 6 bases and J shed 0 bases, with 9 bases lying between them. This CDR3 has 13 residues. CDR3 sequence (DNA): TGTGCCAGCAGAATAGACAGCTCCTACGAGCAGTACTTC. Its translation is CASRIDSSYEQYF.

CDR3 nucleotide sequence: TGTGCCAGCACGCACAGAGCCAGTGGCAATCAGCCCCAGCATTTT. Residues: CASTHRASGNQPQHF. V is TRBV12-3 or TRBV12-4 and J is TRBJ1-5; no definite D call. V lost 7 bases and J lost 2, with 15 bases in between. This CDR3 has 15 amino acids.

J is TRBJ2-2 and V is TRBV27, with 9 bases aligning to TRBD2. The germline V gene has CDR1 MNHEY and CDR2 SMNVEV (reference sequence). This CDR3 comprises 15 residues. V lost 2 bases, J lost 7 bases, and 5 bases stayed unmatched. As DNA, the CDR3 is TGTGCCAGCAGTTTAGAATATAGCGGGAGCGGGGAGCTGTTTTTT. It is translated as CASSLEYSGSGELFF.

CDR3 region: CASRTSGPAPYEQYF. The CDR3 DNA sequence: TGTGCCAGCAGAACCTCGGGCCCTGCTCCCTACGAGCAGTACTTC. The V call is TRBV6-1, the J call TRBJ2-7, with D unclear. Per the germline V gene, CDR1 is MNHNS and CDR2 is SASEGT. CDR3 size: 15 residues. Trimming shortened V by 6 bases and J by 2 bases, and 17 bases separated the two germline ends.

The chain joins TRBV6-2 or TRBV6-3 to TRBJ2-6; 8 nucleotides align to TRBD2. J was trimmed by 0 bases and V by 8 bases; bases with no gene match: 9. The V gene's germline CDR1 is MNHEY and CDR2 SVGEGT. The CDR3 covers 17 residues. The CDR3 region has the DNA TGTGCCAGCGCCCTAGCGGGTTTTATCTCTGGGGCCAACGTCCTGACTTTC. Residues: CASALAGFISGANVLTF.

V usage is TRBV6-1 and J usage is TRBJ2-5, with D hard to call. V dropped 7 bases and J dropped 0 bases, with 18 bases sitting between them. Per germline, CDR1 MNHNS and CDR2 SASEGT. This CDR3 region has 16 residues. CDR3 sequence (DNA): TGTGCCAGCACATGGCAGGCACCAAAGTACCAAGAGACCCAGTACTTC. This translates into CASTWQAPKYQETQYF.

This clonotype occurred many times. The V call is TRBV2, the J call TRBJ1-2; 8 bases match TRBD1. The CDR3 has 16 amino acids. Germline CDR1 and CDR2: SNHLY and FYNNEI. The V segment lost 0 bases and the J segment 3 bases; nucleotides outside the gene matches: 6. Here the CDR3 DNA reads TGTGCCAGCAGTGAAGCGCGGCAGGGGGCTGACTATGGCTACACCTTC. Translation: CASSEARQGADYGYTF.

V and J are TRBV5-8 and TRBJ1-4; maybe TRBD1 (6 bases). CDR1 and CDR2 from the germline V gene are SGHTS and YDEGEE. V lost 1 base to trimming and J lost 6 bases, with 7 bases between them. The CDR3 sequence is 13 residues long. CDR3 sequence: CASSLKGDEKLFF. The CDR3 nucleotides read TGTGCCAGCAGCTTGAAGGGGGATGAAAAACTGTTTTTT.

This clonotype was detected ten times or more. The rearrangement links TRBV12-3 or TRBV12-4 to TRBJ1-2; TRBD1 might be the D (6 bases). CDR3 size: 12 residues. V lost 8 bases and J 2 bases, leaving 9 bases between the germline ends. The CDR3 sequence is CASLGQNYGYTF. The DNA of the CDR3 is TGTGCCAGCCTCGGACAGAACTATGGCTACACCTTC.

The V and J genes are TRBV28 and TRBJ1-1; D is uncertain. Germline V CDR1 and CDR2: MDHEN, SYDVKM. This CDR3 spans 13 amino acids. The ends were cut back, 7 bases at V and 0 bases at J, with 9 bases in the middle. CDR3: CASIGLMNTEAFF. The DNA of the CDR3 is TGTGCCAGCATTGGGTTGATGAACACTGAAGCTTTCTTT.

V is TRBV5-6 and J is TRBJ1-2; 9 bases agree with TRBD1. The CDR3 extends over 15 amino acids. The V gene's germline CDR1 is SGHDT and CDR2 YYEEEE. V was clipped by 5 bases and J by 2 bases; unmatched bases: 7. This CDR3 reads CASRLQGAGNYGYTF. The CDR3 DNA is TGTGCCAGCAGGTTACAGGGGGCAGGAAACTATGGCTACACCTTC. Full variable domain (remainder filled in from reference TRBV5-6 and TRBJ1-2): DAGVTQSPTHLIKTRGQQVTLRCSPKSGHDTVSWYQQALGQGPQFIFQYYEEEERQRGNFPDRFSGHQFPNYSSELNVNALLLGDSALYLCASRLQGAGNYGYTFGSGTRLTVV.

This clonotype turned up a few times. CDR3 in DNA: TGTGCCAGCAGTTACTCGAAGGCTTTGTACTACGAGCAGTACTTC. It specifies CASSYSKALYYEQYF. J is TRBJ2-7 and V is TRBV6-5, with D unclear. Trimming left V 0 bases short and J 3 bases short, with 12 bases between. Germline CDR1 reads MNHEY; CDR2 reads SVGAGI. The CDR3 sequence is 15 residues long.

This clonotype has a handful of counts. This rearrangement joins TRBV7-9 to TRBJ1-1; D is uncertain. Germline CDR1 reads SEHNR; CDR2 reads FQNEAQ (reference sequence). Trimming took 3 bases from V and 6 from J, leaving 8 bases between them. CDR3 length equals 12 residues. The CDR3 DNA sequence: TGTGCCAGCAGCTTTGCGGTCCCTGAAGCTTTCTTT. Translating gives CASSFAVPEAFF.

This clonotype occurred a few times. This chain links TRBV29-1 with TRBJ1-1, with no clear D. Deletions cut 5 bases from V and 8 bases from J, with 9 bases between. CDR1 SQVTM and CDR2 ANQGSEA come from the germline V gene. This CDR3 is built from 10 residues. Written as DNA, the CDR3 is TGCAGCGTTTGGAGACGGGAAGCTTTCTTT. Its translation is CSVWRREAFF. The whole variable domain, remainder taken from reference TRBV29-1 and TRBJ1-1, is SAVISQKPSRDICQRGTSLTIQCQVDSQVTMMFWYRQQPGQSLTLIATANQGSEATYESGFVIDKFPISRPNLTFSTLTVSNMSPEDSSIYLCSVWRREAFFGQGTRLTVV.

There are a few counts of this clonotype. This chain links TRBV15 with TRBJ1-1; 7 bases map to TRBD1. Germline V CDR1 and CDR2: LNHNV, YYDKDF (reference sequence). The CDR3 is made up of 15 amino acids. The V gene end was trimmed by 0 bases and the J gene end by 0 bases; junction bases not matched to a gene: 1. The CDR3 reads CATSRDRGLNTEAFF. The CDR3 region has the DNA TGTGCCACCAGCAGAGACAGGGGGTTGAACACTGAAGCTTTCTTT.

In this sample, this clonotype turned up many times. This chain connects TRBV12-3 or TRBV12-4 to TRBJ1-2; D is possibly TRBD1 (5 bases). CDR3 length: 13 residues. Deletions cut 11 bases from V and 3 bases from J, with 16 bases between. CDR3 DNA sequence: TGTGCCTCTTTCGGGGGGGGACACTATGGCTACACCTTC. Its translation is CASFGGGHYGYTF.

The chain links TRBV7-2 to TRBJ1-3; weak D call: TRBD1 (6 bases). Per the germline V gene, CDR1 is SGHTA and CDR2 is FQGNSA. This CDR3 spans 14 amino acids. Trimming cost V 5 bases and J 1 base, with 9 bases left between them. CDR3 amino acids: CASSVTGSGNTIYF. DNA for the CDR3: TGTGCCAGCAGCGTGACAGGTTCTGGAAACACCATATATTTT. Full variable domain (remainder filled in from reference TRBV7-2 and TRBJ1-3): GAGVSQSPSNKVTEKGKDVELRCDPISGHTALYWYRQSLGQGLEFLIYFQGNSAPDKSGLPSDRFSAERTGGSVSTLTIQRTQQEDSAVYLCASSVTGSGNTIYFGEGSWLTVV.

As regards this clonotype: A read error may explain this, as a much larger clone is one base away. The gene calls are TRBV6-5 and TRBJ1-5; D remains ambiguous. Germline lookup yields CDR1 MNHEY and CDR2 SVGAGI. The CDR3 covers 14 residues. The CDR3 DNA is TGTGCCAGCAGTTACGCGGCTAGCAATCAGCCCCGGCATTTT. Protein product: CASSYAASNQPRHF.

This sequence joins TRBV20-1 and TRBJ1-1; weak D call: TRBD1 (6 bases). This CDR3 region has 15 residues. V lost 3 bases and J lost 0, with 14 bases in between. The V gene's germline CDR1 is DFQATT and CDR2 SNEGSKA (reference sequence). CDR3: CSARSGGGMNTEAFF. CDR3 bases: TGCAGTGCTAGGTCGGGGGGCGGAATGAACACTGAAGCTTTCTTT.

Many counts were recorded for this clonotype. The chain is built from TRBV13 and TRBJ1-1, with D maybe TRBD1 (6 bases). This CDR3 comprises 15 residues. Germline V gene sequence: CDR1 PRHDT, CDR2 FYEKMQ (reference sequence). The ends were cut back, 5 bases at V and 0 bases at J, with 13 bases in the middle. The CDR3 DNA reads TGTGCCAGCAGCCTACACAGGGACCTGAACACTGAAGCTTTCTTT. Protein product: CASSLHRDLNTEAFF.

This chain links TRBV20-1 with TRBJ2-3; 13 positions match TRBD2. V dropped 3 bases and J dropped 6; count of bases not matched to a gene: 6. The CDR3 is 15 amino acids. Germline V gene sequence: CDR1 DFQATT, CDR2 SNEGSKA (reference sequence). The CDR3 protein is CSASTGLAGPDTQYF. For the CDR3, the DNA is TGCAGTGCTAGTACGGGACTAGCGGGACCCGATACGCAGTATTTT.

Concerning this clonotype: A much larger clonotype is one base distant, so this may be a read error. The CDR3 reads CASSYSGLAEETQYF. In DNA, the CDR3 is TGTGCCAGCAGTTACTCTGGATTAGCGGAAGAGACCCAGTACTTC. The rearrangement links TRBV6-9 to TRBJ2-5; D is perhaps TRBD2 (6 bases). Germline values: CDR1 MNHGY, CDR2 SVAAGI. The V end lost 3 bases, the J end lost 3 bases, and 14 bases lay between the germline ends. The CDR3 contains 15 residues.

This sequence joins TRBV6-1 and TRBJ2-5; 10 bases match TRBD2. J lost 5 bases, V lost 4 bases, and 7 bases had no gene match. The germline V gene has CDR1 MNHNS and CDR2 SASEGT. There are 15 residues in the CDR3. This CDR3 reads CASSGASGSLETQYF. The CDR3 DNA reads TGTGCCAGCAGTGGGGCTAGCGGGAGTTTGGAGACCCAGTACTTC.

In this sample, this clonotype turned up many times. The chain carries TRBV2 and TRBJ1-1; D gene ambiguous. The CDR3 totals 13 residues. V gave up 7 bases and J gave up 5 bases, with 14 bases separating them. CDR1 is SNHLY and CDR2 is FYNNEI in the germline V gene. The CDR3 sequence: CASMRGSGTEAFF. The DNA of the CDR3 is TGTGCCAGCATGCGAGGGTCGGGGACTGAAGCTTTCTTT.

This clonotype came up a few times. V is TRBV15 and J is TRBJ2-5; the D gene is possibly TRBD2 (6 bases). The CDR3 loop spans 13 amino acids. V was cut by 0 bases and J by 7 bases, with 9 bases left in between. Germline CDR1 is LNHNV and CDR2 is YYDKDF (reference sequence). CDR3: CATSRDQGGTQYF. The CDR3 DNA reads TGTGCCACCAGCAGAGATCAGGGAGGGACCCAGTACTTC.

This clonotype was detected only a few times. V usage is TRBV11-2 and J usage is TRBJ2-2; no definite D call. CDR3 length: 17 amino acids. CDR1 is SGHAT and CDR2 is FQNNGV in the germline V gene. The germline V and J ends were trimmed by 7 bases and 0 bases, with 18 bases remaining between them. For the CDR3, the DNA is TGTGCCAGCACCACGCCCCCCCTTGGTCCGAACACCGGGGAGCTGTTTTTT. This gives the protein CASTTPPLGPNTGELFF.